The 19 T cell receptor beta chains in this list originate from one sample, sequenced in a study of CD8 T cells in Susac syndrome (dated by TCRdb to the late 2010s). The library was generated by the immunoSEQ multiplex PCR assay. RNA was extracted using the RNeasy kit, and roughly 0.5 to 1 microgram was reverse transcribed with random hexamers. TCRdb's own reprocessing of the public reads used fastp at Q25 and MiXCR and kept productive beta chains. All rows with the same CDR3 protein become a single entry with the most common DNA and genes. This sample is represented by fewer than 85,000 distinct CDR3 sequences; 94% of them were singletons. The ten largest clones capture about 0.5% of the sample. Sequenced sample: CD8+ T cells from PBMCs. These receptors came from a human donor with Susac syndrome.

The V and J genes are TRBV9 and TRBJ2-7; possibly TRBD1 for D (5 bases). The CDR3 sequence is 12 residues long. Germline CDR1 is SGDLS and CDR2 is YYNGEE. With 0 bases removed from V and 6 bases from J, the gap between germline ends came to 7 bases. The CDR3: CASSVAGREQYF. DNA for the CDR3: TGTGCCAGCAGCGTAGCAGGGCGCGAGCAGTACTTC.

The chain recombines TRBV28 with TRBJ2-7; D is unresolved. Germline V gene data show CDR1 as MDHEN and CDR2 as SYDVKM. The CDR3 loop spans 14 amino acids. V gave up 4 bases and J gave up 0 bases, with 10 bases separating them. The CDR3, as DNA: TGTGCCAGCAGTTGGGCGGATAGCTCCTACGAGCAGTACTTC. Protein sequence: CASSWADSSYEQYF. The complete variable domain, with remaining parts taken from reference TRBV28 and TRBJ2-7, reads DVKVTQSSRYLVKRTGEKVFLECVQDMDHENMFWYRQDPGLGLRLIYFSYDVKMKEKGDIPEGYSVSREKKERFSLILESASTNQTSMYLCASSWADSSYEQYFGPGTRLTVT.

The chain carries TRBV10-3 and TRBJ2-1; D is ambiguous. Germline-derived CDR1 and CDR2 are ENHRY and SYGVKD. With 2 bases removed from V and 7 bases from J, the gap between germline ends came to 3 bases. This CDR3 region has 11 residues. CDR3 loop: CAISEGNEQFF. The CDR3 bases are TGTGCCATCAGTGAGGGGAATGAGCAGTTCTTC.

V usage is TRBV13 and J usage is TRBJ2-1; D may be TRBD2 (5 bases). The CDR3 contains 15 residues. Germline V lookup: CDR1 PRHDT, CDR2 FYEKMQ (reference sequence). Trimming left V 1 base short and J 4 bases short, with 11 bases between. The CDR3 DNA reads as TGTGCCAGCAGCTTAGAATCCAGCGGATACAATGAGCAGTTCTTC. It is translated as CASSLESSGYNEQFF. Drawing the rest from reference TRBV13 and TRBJ2-1, the complete variable domain is AAGVIQSPRHLIKEKRETATLKCYPIPRHDTVYWYQQGPGQDPQFLISFYEKMQSDKGSIPDRFSAQQFSDYHSELNMSSLELGDSALYFCASSLESSGYNEQFFGPGTRLTVL.

The genes are TRBV20-1 and TRBJ1-5, with 11 bases lining up with TRBD1. J gave up 5 bases and V 0 bases, and 6 bases lay outside the gene matches. The CDR3 runs to 16 residues. Germline loops: CDR1 DFQATT, CDR2 SNEGSKA (reference sequence). CDR3 loop: CSARELDRGRDQPQHF. The DNA for the CDR3 is TGCAGTGCTAGAGAGTTGGACAGGGGGCGCGATCAGCCCCAGCATTTT.

V usage is TRBV9 and J usage is TRBJ2-6; no clear D. V was shortened by 6 bases and J by 0 bases, with 10 bases between the two germline ends. CDR1 and CDR2 (germline): SGDLS, YYNGEE. The CDR3 has 15 residues. CDR3 residues: CASTHSGSGANVLTF. The CDR3 DNA sequence: TGTGCCAGCACGCATTCGGGCTCTGGGGCCAACGTCCTGACTTTC.

This clonotype was observed a single time. The CDR3 spells CASSLRGLTVYEQYF. The DNA of the CDR3 is TGTGCCAGCAGTCTCAGGGGGCTGACGGTGTACGAGCAGTACTTC. This chain connects TRBV27 to TRBJ2-7; 8 nucleotides agree with TRBD1. The V and J ends lost 5 bases and 4 bases, in that order; junction bases with no gene match: 10. Germline V gives CDR1 MNHEY, CDR2 SMNVEV (reference sequence). The CDR3 consists of 15 residues.

The J gene is TRBJ2-7, the V gene TRBV19; D is uncertain. The CDR3 has 14 amino acids. V lost 5 bases and J 3 bases, leaving 14 bases between the germline ends. The germline V gene has CDR1 LNHDA and CDR2 SQIVND (reference sequence). The CDR3 loop is CASSPSHSDYEQYF. The CDR3 nucleotides read TGTGCCAGTAGTCCATCACACAGCGACTACGAGCAGTACTTC.

The genes are TRBV10-1 and TRBJ2-2; 10 bases are a match to TRBD1. The CDR3 is 13 residues long. CDR1 and CDR2 from the germline V gene are WNHNN and SYGVQD (reference sequence). V lost 11 bases and J lost 4; bases outside the gene matches: 4. This CDR3 is CAGGQGITGELFF. CDR3 sequence (DNA): TGCGCCGGGGGACAGGGGATCACCGGGGAGCTGTTTTTT.

As regards this clonotype: A junction boundary mismatches the germline segment, possibly from a read error. V usage is TRBV7-9 and J usage is TRBJ2-1; D not certain. This CDR3 spans 11 amino acids. Germline CDR1 is SEHNR and CDR2 is FQNEAQ (reference sequence). CDR3 residues: CASSSSPWALF. The CDR3 nucleotides read TGTGCCAGCAGCTCGAGCCCCTGGGCCCTCTTC.

V is TRBV11-2 and J is TRBJ1-2; unclear D gene. V lost 7 bases, J lost 8 bases, and 11 bases lay in between. Germline-derived CDR1 and CDR2 are SGHAT and FQNNGV. The CDR3 contains 11 residues. The CDR3 bases are TGTGCCAGCACAGACCATGAGGGCTACACCTTC. Encoded protein: CASTDHEGYTF. The entire variable domain, with the rest obtained from reference TRBV11-2 and TRBJ1-2, is as follows: EAGVAQSPRYKIIEKRQSVAFWCNPISGHATLYWYQQILGQGPKLLIQFQNNGVVDDSQLPKDRFSAERLKGVDSTLKIQPAKLEDSAVYLCASTDHEGYTFGSGTRLTVV.

In nucleotides, the CDR3 is TGTGCCAGCAGCTTAGACGCAGGCCCAGAGACCCAGTACTTC. Translating it yields CASSLDAGPETQYF. This chain joins TRBV7-2 and TRBJ2-5; D is ambiguous. This CDR3 comprises 14 residues. The ends were cut back, 1 base at V and 4 bases at J, with 10 bases in the middle. CDR1 and CDR2 (germline): SGHTA, FQGNSA.

This clonotype was picked up one time. This sequence joins TRBV27 and TRBJ2-7; no clear D. Trimming took 3 bases from V and 9 from J, leaving 9 bases between them. In germline, CDR1 is MNHEY, CDR2 SMNVEV (reference sequence). The CDR3 sequence is 11 residues long. CDR3 DNA: TGTGCCAGCAGTTTTGGTACGACGCAGTACTTC. Its translation is CASSFGTTQYF.

The chain combines TRBV9 with TRBJ2-5, with D perhaps assigned TRBD1 or TRBD2 (5 bases each). The CDR3 runs 17 residues. The V and J ends lost 4 bases and 5 bases respectively, with 24 bases between them. Germline V lookup: CDR1 SGDLS, CDR2 YYNGEE. The CDR3 DNA reads as TGTGCCAGCAGCCCTAGGGACCGCGCGTCGGATGGGGAGACCCAGTACTTC. This translates into CASSPRDRASDGETQYF.

This CDR3 is CASSFLGGELFF. CDR3 DNA sequence: TGTGCCAGCAGCTTCCTTGGCGGGGAGCTGTTTTTT. The V and J genes are TRBV7-9 and TRBJ2-2; D call uncertain. V was shortened by 3 bases and J by 7 bases, with 6 bases between the two germline ends. CDR1 and CDR2 from the germline V gene are SEHNR and FQNEAQ (reference sequence). This CDR3 has 12 residues.

J is TRBJ2-1 and V is TRBV10-1; D perhaps matches TRBD1 (6 bases). The germline V gene has CDR1 WNHNN and CDR2 SYGVQD (reference sequence). The CDR3 loop spans 14 amino acids. V dropped 6 bases and J dropped 5 bases, with 14 bases sitting between them. The CDR3 region has the DNA TGCGCCAGCAGCCCCGCAGGGGCCGACAATGAGCAGTTCTTC. The encoded protein is CASSPAGADNEQFF.

V and J are TRBV20-1 and TRBJ1-1; weak D call: TRBD1 (5 bases). This CDR3 contains 16 residues. With 0 bases removed from V and 0 bases from J, the gap between germline ends came to 14 bases. CDR1 and CDR2 from the germline V gene are DFQATT and SNEGSKA (reference sequence). CDR3: CSARDPVREMNTEAFF. CDR3 nucleotide sequence: TGCAGTGCTAGAGATCCCGTCAGGGAGATGAACACTGAAGCTTTCTTT.

The chain uses TRBV20-1 and TRBJ2-1; 7 bases line up with TRBD2. V was clipped by 0 bases and J by 9 bases; unmatched bases: 14. Germline V CDR1 and CDR2: DFQATT, SNEGSKA (reference sequence). The CDR3 has 16 amino acids. Here the CDR3 DNA reads TGCAGTGCTAGAGATCCCCTCGGACTAGTATTCATTGAGCAGTTCTTC. Encoded protein: CSARDPLGLVFIEQFF.

The genes are TRBV5-1 and TRBJ2-7; perhaps D is TRBD1 or TRBD2 (5 bases each). V was cut by 4 bases and J by 2 bases, with 13 bases left in between. CDR3 size: 14 residues. The germline CDR1 and CDR2 sequences are SGHRS and YFSETQ. CDR3 in amino acids: CASSPGTVAYEQYF. The CDR3 coding sequence is TGCGCCAGCAGCCCCGGGACCGTCGCCTACGAGCAGTACTTC.